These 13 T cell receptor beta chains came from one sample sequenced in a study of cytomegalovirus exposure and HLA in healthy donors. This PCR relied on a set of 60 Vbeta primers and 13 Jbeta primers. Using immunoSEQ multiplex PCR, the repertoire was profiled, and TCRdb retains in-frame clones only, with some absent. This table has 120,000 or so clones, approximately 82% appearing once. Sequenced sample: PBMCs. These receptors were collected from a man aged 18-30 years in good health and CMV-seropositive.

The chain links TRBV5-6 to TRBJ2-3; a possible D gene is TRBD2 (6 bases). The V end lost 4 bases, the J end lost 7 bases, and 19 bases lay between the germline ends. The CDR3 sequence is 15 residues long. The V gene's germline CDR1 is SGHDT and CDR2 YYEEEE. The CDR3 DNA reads TGTGCCAGCAGCCAACGACTAGGAGTGGGGTATACGCAGTATTTT. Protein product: CASSQRLGVGYTQYF. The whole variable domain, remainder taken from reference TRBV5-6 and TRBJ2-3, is DAGVTQSPTHLIKTRGQQVTLRCSPKSGHDTVSWYQQALGQGPQFIFQYYEEEERQRGNFPDRFSGHQFPNYSSELNVNALLLGDSALYLCASSQRLGVGYTQYFGPGTRLTVL.

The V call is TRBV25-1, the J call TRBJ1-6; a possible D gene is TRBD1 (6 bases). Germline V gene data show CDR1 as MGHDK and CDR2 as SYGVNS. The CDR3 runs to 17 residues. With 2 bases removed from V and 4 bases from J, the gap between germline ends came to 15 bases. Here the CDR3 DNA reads TGTGCCAGCAGTGAAATTTTTCAGGGGCCTTATAATTCACCCCTCCACTTT. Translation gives CASSEIFQGPYNSPLHF.

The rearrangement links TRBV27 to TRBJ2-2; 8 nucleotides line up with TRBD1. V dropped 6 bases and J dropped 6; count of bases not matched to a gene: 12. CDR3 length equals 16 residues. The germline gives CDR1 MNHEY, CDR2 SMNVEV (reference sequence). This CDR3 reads CASRDPRQGIAGELFF. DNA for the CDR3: TGTGCCAGCAGGGACCCCAGACAGGGGATCGCCGGGGAGCTGTTTTTT.

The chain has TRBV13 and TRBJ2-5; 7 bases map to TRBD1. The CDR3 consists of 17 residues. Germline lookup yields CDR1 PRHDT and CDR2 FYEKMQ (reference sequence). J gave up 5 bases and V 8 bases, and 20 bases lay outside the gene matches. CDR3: CASAIIGGDRDTETQYF. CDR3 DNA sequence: TGTGCCAGCGCCATCATCGGCGGTGACAGGGATACGGAGACCCAGTACTTC.

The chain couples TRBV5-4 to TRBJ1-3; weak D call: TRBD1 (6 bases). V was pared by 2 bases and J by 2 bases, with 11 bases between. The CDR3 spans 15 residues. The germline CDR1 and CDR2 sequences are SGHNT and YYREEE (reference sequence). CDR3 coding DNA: TGTGCCAGCAGCTTACAGGGAGTTCCTGGAAACACCATATATTTT. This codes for CASSLQGVPGNTIYF.

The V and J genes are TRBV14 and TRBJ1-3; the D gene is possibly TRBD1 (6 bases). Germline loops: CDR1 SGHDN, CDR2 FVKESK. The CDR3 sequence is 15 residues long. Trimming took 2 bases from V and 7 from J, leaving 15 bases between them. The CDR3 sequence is CASSQRTVMPNTIYF. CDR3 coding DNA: TGTGCCAGCAGCCAAAGGACAGTCATGCCTAACACCATATATTTT.

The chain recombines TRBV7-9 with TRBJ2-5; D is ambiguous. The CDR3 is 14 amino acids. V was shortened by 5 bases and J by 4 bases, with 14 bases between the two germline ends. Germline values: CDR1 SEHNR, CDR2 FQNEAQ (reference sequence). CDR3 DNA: TGTGCCAGCAGCCGAGTCCTCCCGGGAGAGACCCAGTACTTC. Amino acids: CASSRVLPGETQYF.

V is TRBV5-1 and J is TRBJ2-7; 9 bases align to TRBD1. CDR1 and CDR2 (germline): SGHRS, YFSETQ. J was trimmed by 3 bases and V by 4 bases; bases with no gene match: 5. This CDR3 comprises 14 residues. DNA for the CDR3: TGCGCCAGCAGCCTGGGACAGGGAGGCTACGAGCAGTACTTC. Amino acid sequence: CASSLGQGGYEQYF.

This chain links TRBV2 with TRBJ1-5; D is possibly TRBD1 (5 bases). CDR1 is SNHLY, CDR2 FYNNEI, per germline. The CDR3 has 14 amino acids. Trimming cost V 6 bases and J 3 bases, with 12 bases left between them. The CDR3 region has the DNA TGTGCCAGCAGCCCGGGACTCGTCAATCAGCCCCAGCATTTT. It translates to CASSPGLVNQPQHF.

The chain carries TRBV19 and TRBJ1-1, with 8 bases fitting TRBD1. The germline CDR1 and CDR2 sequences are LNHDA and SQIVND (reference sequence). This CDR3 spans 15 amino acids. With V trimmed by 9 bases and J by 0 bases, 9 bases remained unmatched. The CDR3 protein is CASRYGQGMNTEAFF. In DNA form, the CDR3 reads TGTGCCAGCCGTTACGGACAGGGAATGAACACTGAAGCTTTCTTT.

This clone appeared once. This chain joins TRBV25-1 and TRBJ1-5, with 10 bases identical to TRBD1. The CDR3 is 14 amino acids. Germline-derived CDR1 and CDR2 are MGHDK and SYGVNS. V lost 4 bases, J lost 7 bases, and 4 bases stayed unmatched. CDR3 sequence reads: CASSGGTGVQPQHF. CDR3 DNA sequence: TGTGCCAGCAGTGGTGGGACAGGGGTCCAGCCCCAGCATTTT.

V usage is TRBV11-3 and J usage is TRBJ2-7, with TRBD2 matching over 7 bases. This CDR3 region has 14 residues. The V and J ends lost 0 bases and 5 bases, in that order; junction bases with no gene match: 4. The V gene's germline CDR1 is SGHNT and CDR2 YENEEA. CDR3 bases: TGTGCCAGCAGCTTAGATCAGACTAGCAACGAGCAGTACTTC. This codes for CASSLDQTSNEQYF.

The CDR3: CASRTGASRETQYF. The DNA for the CDR3 is TGTGCCAGCAGGACAGGGGCTAGTCGGGAGACCCAGTACTTC. The chain employs TRBV2 and TRBJ2-5; 8 nucleotides agree with TRBD1. The V gene's germline CDR1 is SNHLY and CDR2 FYNNEI. V dropped 6 bases and J dropped 5; count of bases not matched to a gene: 8. This CDR3 comprises 14 residues.